The clone carrying this TCR beta chain was observed at least ten times. These data originate in a study of CD8+CD57+ T cells in acquired aplastic anemia. Looking at the study overall: Sorted CD4+ and CD8+ cells yielded DNA averaging around 3.2 ug.

Germline V gene data show CDR1 as SGHVS and CDR2 as FQNEAQ. This CDR3 is 14 amino acids long. Trimming removed 5 bases at V and 2 bases at J, with 13 bases between. Profiles of TCR beta VDJ and CDR3 were generated from a genomic DNA template. TCRdb analysed the reads with MiXCR anew, one entry per CDR3 protein. The repertoire has about 180,000 distinct CDR3 sequences, 40% to 55% of them found once; the top ten carry 2.9%. The sample was sorted CD4+, CD8+, or CD8+CD57+ T cells (not recorded which) from PBMCs. The rearrangement uses TRBV7-8 and TRBJ2-7; D remains ambiguous. The TCR originated in a human donor in good health. Here the CDR3 DNA reads TGTGCCAGCAGCAAAAACCGCGGAGCCTACGAGCAGTACTTC. Residues: CASSKNRGAYEQYF.